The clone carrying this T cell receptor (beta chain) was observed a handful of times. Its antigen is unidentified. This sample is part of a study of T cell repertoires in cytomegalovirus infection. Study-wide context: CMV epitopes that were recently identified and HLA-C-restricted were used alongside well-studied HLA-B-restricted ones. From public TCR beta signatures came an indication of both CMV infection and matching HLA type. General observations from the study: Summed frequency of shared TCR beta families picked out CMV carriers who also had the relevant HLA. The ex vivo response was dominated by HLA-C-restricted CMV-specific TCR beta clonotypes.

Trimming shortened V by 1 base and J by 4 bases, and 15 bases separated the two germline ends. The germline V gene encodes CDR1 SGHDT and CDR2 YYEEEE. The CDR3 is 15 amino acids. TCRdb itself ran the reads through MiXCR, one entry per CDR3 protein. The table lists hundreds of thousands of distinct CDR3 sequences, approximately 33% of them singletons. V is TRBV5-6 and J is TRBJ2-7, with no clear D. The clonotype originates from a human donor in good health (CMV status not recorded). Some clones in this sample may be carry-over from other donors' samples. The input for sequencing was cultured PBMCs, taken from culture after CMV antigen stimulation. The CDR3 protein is CASSLRWSNLYEQYF. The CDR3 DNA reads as TGTGCCAGCAGCTTGCGGTGGTCTAACCTTTACGAGCAGTACTTC.